This T cell receptor beta chain is drawn from a study of Tregs in tolerant kidney transplant recipients. As to this clone: Its target is unknown.

This CDR3 region has 15 residues. With V trimmed by 6 bases and J by 0 bases, 6 bases remained unmatched. CDR1 and CDR2 from the germline V gene are MGHRA and YSYEKL. This table comes from immunoSEQ multiplex PCR, and its TCRdb copy is limited to in-frame clones, with some not included. This table has under 100,000 clones, more than 80% appearing once. Findings of the study overall: Few patients were studied, so findings need validation in larger groups. No direct test of biological reproducibility was done here.

Unstimulated regulatory T cells (CD4+CD25+CD127-), CD4+CD25- non-regulatory cells, CD4 and CD8 cells were FACS-sorted from thawed PBMCs. The chain combines TRBV4-1 with TRBJ2-3, with 7 bases identical to TRBD2. Sequencing was performed on CD8+ T cells from blood. The sequence derives from a human donor in good health. CDR3 loop: CASSSPSGSTDTQYF. In DNA form, the CDR3 reads TGCGCCAGCAGTTCTCCTAGCGGTAGCACAGATACGCAGTATTTT.